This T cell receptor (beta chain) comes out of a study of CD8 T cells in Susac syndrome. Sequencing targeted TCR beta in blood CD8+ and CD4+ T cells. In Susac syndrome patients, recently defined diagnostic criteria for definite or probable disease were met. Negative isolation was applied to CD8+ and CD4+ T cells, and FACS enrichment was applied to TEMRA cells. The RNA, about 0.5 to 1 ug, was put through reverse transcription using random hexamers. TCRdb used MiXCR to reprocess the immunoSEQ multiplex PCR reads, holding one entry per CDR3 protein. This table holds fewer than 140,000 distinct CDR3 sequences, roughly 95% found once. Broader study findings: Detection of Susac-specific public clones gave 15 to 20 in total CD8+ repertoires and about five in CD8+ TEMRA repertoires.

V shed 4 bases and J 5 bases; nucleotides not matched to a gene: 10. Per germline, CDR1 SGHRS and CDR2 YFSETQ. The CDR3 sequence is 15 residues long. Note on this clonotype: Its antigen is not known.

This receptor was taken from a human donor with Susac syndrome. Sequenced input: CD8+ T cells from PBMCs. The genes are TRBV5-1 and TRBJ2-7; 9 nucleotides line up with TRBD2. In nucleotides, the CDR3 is TGCGCCAGCAGCCACCCTCTAGCGGGGAACGACGAGCAGTACTTC. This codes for CASSHPLAGNDEQYF.